One and the same sample provided the 30 T cell receptor beta chains below, sequenced in a study of shared clonotypes between healthy human individuals (dated by TCRdb to the early 2020s). Receptors were amplified or captured by the immunoSEQ multiplex PCR assay. The table was pulled from immuneACCESS by TCRdb, which kept in-frame rearrangements only. Such tables lose some clones; where checked, under half of the loss comes from unresolved V genes, and the rest has no known cause. The sample table lists 550,000 to 800,000 clones, approximately 74% of them with a count of one. The top ten clones comprise 1.7% of the sample. Sequencing input: memory CD4+ T cells sorted from blood. Explained via the paper, the cell subset or site label denotes: CD45RA-negative fraction. The origin of the receptors is a woman between 25 and 40 years old in good health.

DNA for the CDR3: TGTGCCAGCAGCTTAGACGGTATGGTGACTGAAGCTTTCTTT. Amino acids: CASSLDGMVTEAFF. The rearrangement uses TRBV7-9 and TRBJ1-1; unclear D gene. Germline CDR1 and CDR2: SEHNR and FQNEAQ (reference sequence). This CDR3 is 14 amino acids long. Trimming took 1 base from V and 5 from J, leaving 11 bases between them.

This chain uses TRBV5-6 with TRBJ2-7, with D possibly TRBD2 on 5 matching bases. Germline CDR1 SGHDT, CDR2 YYEEEE. The CDR3 covers 15 residues. The ends were cut back, 4 bases at V and 0 bases at J, with 14 bases in the middle. The CDR3 bases are TGTGCCAGCAGCGCCAGGCGGAGGAGCTCCTACGAGCAGTACTTC. Its translation is CASSARRRSSYEQYF. Together with reference TRBV5-6 and TRBJ2-7, the CDR3 gives the full variable domain: DAGVTQSPTHLIKTRGQQVTLRCSPKSGHDTVSWYQQALGQGPQFIFQYYEEEERQRGNFPDRFSGHQFPNYSSELNVNALLLGDSALYLCASSARRRSSYEQYFGPGTRLTVT.

This chain uses TRBV28 with TRBJ2-3; TRBD2 aligns across 13 bases. Germline trimming cut 6 bases from V and 5 bases from J; bases unmatched to any gene: 11. The CDR3 runs 17 residues. Germline assignment: CDR1 MDHEN and CDR2 SYDVKM. Here the CDR3 reads CASRTSGRAGVLDTQYF. In DNA form, the CDR3 reads TGTGCCAGCAGAACTAGCGGGAGGGCCGGAGTTTTAGATACGCAGTATTTT.

This sequence joins TRBV28 and TRBJ1-2; the D gene is possibly TRBD1 (6 bases). The V end lost 7 bases, the J end lost 6 bases, and 12 bases lay between the germline ends. The CDR3 has 12 amino acids. Germline lookup yields CDR1 MDHEN and CDR2 SYDVKM. In DNA form, the CDR3 reads TGTGCCAGCAAACAGGGTTCTGATGGCTACACCTTC. Its translation: CASKQGSDGYTF.

This sequence joins TRBV10-1 and TRBJ2-7; D may correspond to TRBD1 or TRBD2 (6 bases each). The V gene lost 3 bases and the J gene lost 1 base, with 10 bases spanning the gap. The CDR3 spans 14 residues. CDR1 and CDR2 from the germline V gene are WNHNN and SYGVQD (reference sequence). The CDR3 DNA follows: TGCGCCAGCAGTGAACGGGGGCAATCCTACGAGCAGTACTTC. Its protein is CASSERGQSYEQYF.

The count of this clone is one. The chain carries TRBV27 and TRBJ2-5, with D possibly being TRBD1 or TRBD2 (6 bases each). V was trimmed by 6 bases and J by 2 bases, leaving 13 bases between them. This CDR3 has 14 residues. The germline CDR1 and CDR2 sequences are MNHEY and SMNVEV (reference sequence). Here the CDR3 DNA reads TGTGCCAGCAGGGGGCTAGGGGGGCAAGAGACCCAGTACTTC. This gives the protein CASRGLGGQETQYF.

This clone has a count of ten or more. This sequence joins TRBV6-6 and TRBJ2-5; 11 bases are a match to TRBD2. V shed 6 bases and J 0 bases; nucleotides not matched to a gene: 6. The CDR3 totals 16 residues. Germline values: CDR1 MNHNY, CDR2 SVGAGI (reference sequence). The CDR3 loop is CASRPGTSGHQETQYF. For the CDR3, the DNA is TGTGCCAGCAGACCTGGGACTAGCGGACACCAAGAGACCCAGTACTTC.

The chain joins TRBV19 to TRBJ1-3, with 10 bases fitting TRBD1. Germline CDR1 is LNHDA and CDR2 is SQIVND (reference sequence). This CDR3 region has 15 residues. The ends lost 6 bases at V and 5 bases at J; junction bases unmatched: 7. The CDR3 sequence: CASSKMGQGRNTIYF. The CDR3, as DNA: TGTGCCAGTAGCAAAATGGGACAGGGGCGAAACACCATATATTTT.

This clone has a handful of counts. The chain links TRBV2 to TRBJ2-1; 7 bases fit TRBD2. There are 15 residues in the CDR3. J lost 3 bases, V lost 6 bases, and 8 bases had no gene match. Germline V gene sequence: CDR1 SNHLY, CDR2 FYNNEI. The CDR3 DNA follows: TGTGCCAGCAGGCCGGGACTACAAGACTACAATGAGCAGTTCTTC. Translation: CASRPGLQDYNEQFF.

This chain joins TRBV5-1 and TRBJ2-7; 9 bases are a match to TRBD1. Germline V gene data show CDR1 as SGHRS and CDR2 as YFSETQ. Trimming took 7 bases from V and 2 from J; bases not matched to a gene: 7. The CDR3 contains 14 residues. The CDR3 DNA is TGCGCCAGCTTCTCCGGGACAGGGACCTACGAGCAGTACTTC. Translating gives CASFSGTGTYEQYF. Variable domain in full (rest from reference TRBV5-1 and TRBJ2-7): KAGVTQTPRYLIKTRGQQVTLSCSPISGHRSVSWYQQTPGQGLQFLFEYFSETQRNKGNFPGRFSGRQFSNSRSEMNVSTLELGDSALYLCASFSGTGTYEQYFGPGTRLTVT.

The chain recombines TRBV11-2 with TRBJ2-3; TRBD2 matches 9 bases. The CDR3 totals 17 residues. After removal of 5 bases from V and 2 bases from J, the junction contained 11 bases not matched to a gene. Germline CDR1 reads SGHAT; CDR2 reads FQNNGV. The CDR3 loop reads CASSALTSGPHTDTQYF. CDR3 DNA: TGTGCCAGCAGCGCTCTGACTAGCGGACCTCACACAGATACGCAGTATTTT.

The rearrangement joins TRBV10-3 to TRBJ2-1, with D hard to call. The CDR3 has 14 residues. Trimming left V 0 bases short and J 7 bases short, with 10 bases between. Germline V gives CDR1 ENHRY, CDR2 SYGVKD. The DNA for the CDR3 is TGTGCCATCAGTGAGTCGAGTCTAGATAATGAGCAGTTCTTC. It specifies CAISESSLDNEQFF.

V usage is TRBV19 and J usage is TRBJ2-7, with a possible D match to TRBD1 (7 bases). Deletions cut 4 bases from V and 1 base from J, with 17 bases between. The CDR3 has 16 residues. Germline CDR1 LNHDA, CDR2 SQIVND (reference sequence). CDR3 sequence reads: CASSKRGRGGSYEQYF. CDR3 DNA: TGTGCCAGTAGTAAAAGGGGGCGAGGGGGGTCCTACGAGCAGTACTTC.

This clone was detected once. The chain has TRBV19 and TRBJ2-7; possible D gene TRBD2, 5 bases. This CDR3 region has 11 residues. The V end was cut by 6 bases, the J end by 4 bases, with 7 bases between. The germline CDR1 and CDR2 sequences are LNHDA and SQIVND (reference sequence). CDR3 protein: CASREGYEQYF. The CDR3 bases are TGTGCCAGTAGAGAGGGTTACGAGCAGTACTTC.

This clone was seen only a few times. The CDR3 bases are TGTGCCAGCAGCCAAGACACACTCTACGAGCAGTACTTC. This sequence encodes CASSQDTLYEQYF. The chain employs TRBV4-2 and TRBJ2-7; D remains unclear. CDR3 size: 13 residues. Germline CDR1 and CDR2: LGHNA and YNFKEQ. V dropped 0 bases and J dropped 3 bases, with 6 bases sitting between them.

The J gene is TRBJ2-7, the V gene TRBV30; unclear D gene. This CDR3 spans 15 amino acids. The germline V and J ends were trimmed by 0 bases and 1 base, with 13 bases remaining between them. Germline V gene lookup returns CDR1 GTSNPN and CDR2 SVGIG (reference sequence). CDR3 DNA: TGTGCCTGGAGTGTTGTTTCCGATATTTCCTACGAGCAGTACTTC. It specifies CAWSVVSDISYEQYF.

This rearrangement joins TRBV7-2 to TRBJ2-7, with 11 bases aligning to TRBD2. The CDR3 covers 14 residues. CDR1 is SGHTA and CDR2 is FQGNSA in the germline V gene. The V and J ends lost 5 bases and 6 bases, in that order; junction bases with no gene match: 6. The CDR3 sequence is CASSPGLAAVEQYF. The CDR3, as DNA: TGTGCCAGCAGCCCGGGACTAGCGGCGGTCGAGCAGTACTTC.

CDR3 residues: CSVESPRTGGSEQYF. The CDR3 bases are TGCAGCGTTGAATCCCCGCGGACAGGGGGCAGCGAGCAGTACTTC. J is TRBJ2-7 and V is TRBV29-1; 11 bases agree with TRBD1. Trimming removed 2 bases from V and 6 bases from J; junction bases left unmatched: 9. CDR3 length: 15 residues. Germline V gives CDR1 SQVTM, CDR2 ANQGSEA.

The rearrangement joins TRBV21-1 to TRBJ2-1; TRBD2 was called by the table and not checked on the DNA. TRBV21-1 is noted as a pseudogene. This CDR3 has 15 residues. The CDR3 spells CASSKCGRVSDEQFF. CDR3 DNA sequence: TGTGCCAGCAGCAAATGCGGGCGGGTGAGTGATGAGCAGTTCTTC.

The chain is built from TRBV21-1 and TRBJ1-1; the D segment call TRBD1 is taken from the table without a DNA check. TRBV21-1 is termed a pseudogene. The CDR3 is 12 residues long. The CDR3 coding sequence is TGTGCCAGCAGCAAACCAGTGCCTGAAGCTTTCTTT. This encodes CASSKPVPEAFF.

The chain has TRBV2 and TRBJ1-4; 7 bases align to TRBD1. The length of the CDR3 is 15 residues. Trimming cost V 10 bases and J 10 bases; bases outside gene matches: 18. CDR1 is SNHLY, CDR2 FYNNEI, per germline. The CDR3 here is CATSPGGTAGGKLFF. The CDR3, as DNA: TGTGCCACCAGCCCCGGGGGGACGGCAGGGGGAAAACTGTTTTTT.

Regarding this clone: At the DNA level, this CDR3 is encoded by other sequences in the same sample as well. This sequence joins TRBV28 and TRBJ2-5; unclear D gene. Germline CDR1 MDHEN, CDR2 SYDVKM. Trimming removed 5 bases at V and 1 base at J, with 2 bases between. This CDR3 has 11 residues. The CDR3 DNA reads TGTGCCAGCAGTACCCAAGAGACCCAGTACTTC. It translates to CASSTQETQYF.

The J gene is TRBJ1-4, the V gene TRBV27; D unclear. Trimming removed 7 bases at V and 10 bases at J, with 19 bases between. The CDR3 has 14 amino acids. Germline CDR1 and CDR2: MNHEY and SMNVEV (reference sequence). CDR3 in amino acids: CASKTTPGGSKLFF. As DNA, the CDR3 is TGTGCCAGCAAGACGACACCCGGAGGCTCAAAACTGTTTTTT. The whole variable domain, filled in from reference TRBV27 and TRBJ1-4, reads EAQVTQNPRYLITVTGKKLTVTCSQNMNHEYMSWYRQDPGLGLRQIYYSMNVEVTDKGDVPEGYKVSRKEKRNFPLILESPSPNQTSLYFCASKTTPGGSKLFFGSGTQLSVL.

This clone has only a few counts. The chain couples TRBV7-9 to TRBJ1-1, with 9 positions matching TRBD1. V was clipped by 5 bases and J by 3 bases; unmatched bases: 4. This CDR3 is 14 amino acids long. Germline-derived CDR1 and CDR2 are SEHNR and FQNEAQ (reference sequence). CDR3 sequence (DNA): TGTGCCAGCAGCCCAAGGACAGGGGACACTGAAGCTTTCTTT. It codes for CASSPRTGDTEAFF.

The rearrangement uses TRBV6-6 and TRBJ1-1, with TRBD1 matching over 7 bases. Trimming took 8 bases from V and 3 from J; bases not matched to a gene: 12. CDR1 and CDR2 from the germline V gene are MNHNY and SVGAGI (reference sequence). The CDR3 spans 15 residues. The CDR3 DNA follows: TGTGCCAGCTGGGGTCGCCAGGGGGGTGACACTGAAGCTTTCTTT. This translates into CASWGRQGGDTEAFF.

This clone was observed once. The genes are TRBV6-1 and TRBJ1-1; 7 nucleotides line up with TRBD1. The CDR3 runs 13 residues. Germline CDR1 is MNHNS and CDR2 is SASEGT. Germline trimming cut 7 bases from V and 2 bases from J; bases unmatched to any gene: 4. CDR3 protein: CASMGQTNTEAFF. CDR3 bases: TGTGCCAGCATGGGACAGACAAACACTGAAGCTTTCTTT.

This sequence joins TRBV5-4 and TRBJ2-2; the D gene is possibly TRBD1 (6 bases). Looked up from germline, CDR1 is SGHNT and CDR2 is YYREEE (reference sequence). The CDR3 sequence is 15 residues long. V was trimmed by 2 bases and J by 4 bases, leaving 12 bases between them. CDR3 in amino acids: CASSFRQDTTGELFF. In nucleotides, the CDR3 is TGTGCCAGCAGCTTCCGACAGGACACCACCGGGGAGCTGTTTTTT.

The chain recombines TRBV5-1 with TRBJ2-7; TRBD1 might be the D (6 bases). This CDR3 contains 15 residues. Germline CDR1 SGHRS, CDR2 YFSETQ. The V end lost 4 bases, the J end lost 2 bases, and 16 bases lay between the germline ends. The CDR3 region is CASSPGHTTTYEQYF. The CDR3 nucleotides read TGCGCCAGCAGCCCGGGACATACAACCACCTACGAGCAGTACTTC.

The CDR3, as DNA: TGTGCCAGCAGCCCAGGGACTAGCGAATCCTACGAGCAGTACTTC. This encodes CASSPGTSESYEQYF. This rearrangement joins TRBV25-1 to TRBJ2-7, with 10 bases lining up with TRBD2. The CDR3 length is 15 residues. V gave up 6 bases and J gave up 1 base; unmatched junction bases: 6. The germline CDR1 and CDR2 sequences are MGHDK and SYGVNS.

A few counts support this clone. The chain employs TRBV5-4 and TRBJ1-2, with a tentative D call TRBD1 (5 bases). V was trimmed by 4 bases and J by 7 bases, leaving 11 bases between them. Germline lookup yields CDR1 SGHNT and CDR2 YYREEE (reference sequence). The CDR3 is 12 amino acids. The CDR3 sequence: CASSGDRRGYTF. For the CDR3, the DNA is TGTGCCAGCAGCGGGGACCGCCGTGGCTACACCTTC.